One and the same sample provided the 16 T cell receptor beta chains below, sequenced in a study of T cell responses to AZD1222 COVID-19 vaccine. Here immunoSEQ multiplex PCR was the method, and the copy in TCRdb shows in-frame clones only, minus some. Found here are around 160,000 clones, roughly nine tenths of them singletons; the top ten hold more than 1%. The specimen was peripheral blood, collected 28 days after the second AZD1222 dose. These receptor sequences come from an adult who received the AZD1222 COVID-19 vaccine.

This clone was counted between two and nine times. CDR3 bases: TGTGCCAGCAGTGAGGGGGCCGGGACAGGTTACAATGAGCAGTTCTTC. Residues: CASSEGAGTGYNEQFF. The gene calls are TRBV6-1 and TRBJ2-1, with 8 bases that match TRBD1. Germline V gene lookup returns CDR1 MNHNS and CDR2 SASEGT. Germline trimming cut 3 bases from V and 4 bases from J; bases unmatched to any gene: 8. The CDR3 extends over 16 amino acids.

The chain recombines TRBV7-6 with TRBJ2-3; D is unresolved. This CDR3 has 15 residues. The ends were cut back, 3 bases at V and 2 bases at J, with 12 bases in the middle. Germline-derived CDR1 and CDR2 are SGHVS and FNYEAQ. The CDR3: CASSFSEGDTDTQYF. The CDR3 bases are TGTGCCAGCAGCTTTTCCGAAGGAGACACAGATACGCAGTATTTT.

V is TRBV5-1 and J is TRBJ2-1; 8 bases map to TRBD2. Looked up from germline, CDR1 is SGHRS and CDR2 is YFSETQ. V dropped 5 bases and J dropped 7; count of bases not matched to a gene: 14. This CDR3 has 16 amino acids. CDR3 sequence: CASRGITGGRANEQFF. Written as DNA, the CDR3 is TGCGCCAGCAGGGGTATAACGGGGGGGCGAGCGAATGAGCAGTTCTTC.

This clone was seen once. This chain connects TRBV6-5 to TRBJ1-1; D gene unclear. The germline V gene encodes CDR1 MNHEY and CDR2 SVGAGI. The CDR3 contains 13 residues. V shed 4 bases and J shed 11 bases, with 17 bases lying between them. CDR3 sequence reads: CASSLGSLFEAFF. The CDR3 DNA follows: TGTGCCAGCAGTTTGGGCAGCCTTTTTGAGGCTTTCTTT.

The CDR3 sequence: CASSGQGAGQPQHF. CDR3 sequence (DNA): TGCGCCAGCAGTGGGCAGGGGGCGGGTCAGCCCCAGCATTTT. This chain links TRBV10-2 with TRBJ1-5; TRBD1 aligns across 8 bases. V gave up 4 bases and J gave up 6 bases; unmatched junction bases: 5. The CDR3 has 14 amino acids. Germline CDR1 and CDR2: WSHSY and SAAADI.

Only one count was recorded for this clone. This rearrangement joins TRBV2 to TRBJ1-1; TRBD1 is a possible D gene (6 bases). The CDR3 covers 13 residues. The V end lost 6 bases, the J end lost 6 bases, and 14 bases lay between the germline ends. CDR1 is SNHLY, CDR2 FYNNEI, per germline. The CDR3 loop reads CASSIQGPPEAFF. Here the CDR3 DNA reads TGTGCCAGCAGCATACAGGGACCCCCTGAAGCTTTCTTT.

The chain is built from TRBV7-8 and TRBJ1-3, with D perhaps TRBD1 (5 bases). The V and J ends lost 5 bases and 2 bases respectively, with 13 bases between them. The CDR3 is 15 amino acids. The V gene's germline CDR1 is SGHVS and CDR2 FQNEAQ. CDR3 residues: CASSDPGTAGNTIYF. The CDR3 nucleotides read TGTGCCAGCAGCGACCCTGGGACGGCTGGAAACACCATATATTTT.

V usage is TRBV5-1 and J usage is TRBJ2-1; TRBD1 aligns across 8 bases. Germline V gene sequence: CDR1 SGHRS, CDR2 YFSETQ. V lost 4 bases to trimming and J lost 4 bases; unmatched junction nucleotides: 13. The CDR3 spans 17 residues. The CDR3 region has the DNA TGCGCCAGCAGCCCCCGGTGGGACAGGACCATATACAATGAGCAGTTCTTC. It is translated as CASSPRWDRTIYNEQFF.

The chain carries TRBV7-9 and TRBJ2-5, with 9 bases fitting TRBD1. Germline values: CDR1 SEHNR, CDR2 FQNEAQ (reference sequence). This CDR3 is 16 amino acids long. V lost 5 bases to trimming and J lost 1 base; unmatched junction nucleotides: 8. The CDR3 loop is CASSRRQDRGQETQYF. Here the CDR3 DNA reads TGTGCCAGCAGCCGACGCCAGGACAGGGGCCAAGAGACCCAGTACTTC.

This clone was seen just once. V usage is TRBV18 and J usage is TRBJ2-7; TRBD1 agrees at 8 bases. The CDR3 totals 15 residues. V was pared by 4 bases and J by 3 bases, with 8 bases of the junction left unmatched. Germline CDR1 is KGHSH and CDR2 is LQKENI. The CDR3 region is CASSLAEGQVYEQYF. The CDR3 DNA is TGTGCCAGCTCACTAGCGGAGGGACAGGTCTACGAGCAGTACTTC.

The chain carries TRBV19 and TRBJ1-1, with D tentatively TRBD1 (5 bases). The CDR3 is 14 amino acids. Germline-derived CDR1 and CDR2 are LNHDA and SQIVND (reference sequence). Trimming cost V 7 bases and J 1 base, with 13 bases left between them. CDR3 in amino acids: CASTPGTRNTEAFF. The CDR3 DNA sequence: TGTGCCAGTACCCCCGGGACCCGGAACACTGAAGCTTTCTTT.

The chain is built from TRBV19 and TRBJ2-6; D remains ambiguous. Trimming left V 6 bases short and J 4 bases short, with 4 bases between. Germline V gene data show CDR1 as LNHDA and CDR2 as SQIVND (reference sequence). The CDR3 spans 12 residues. CDR3 nucleotide sequence: TGTGCCAGTAGGACCGGGGCCAACGTCCTGACTTTC. It yields the protein CASRTGANVLTF.

The chain uses TRBV4-2 and TRBJ1-4; no firm D call. Trimming cost V 0 bases and J 8 bases, with 7 bases left between them. Per the germline V gene, CDR1 is LGHNA and CDR2 is YNFKEQ. The CDR3 totals 13 residues. The CDR3 nucleotides read TGTGCCAGCAGCCAAGACACGGACGAAAAACTGTTTTTT. Its protein is CASSQDTDEKLFF.

This clone was seen only once. V usage is TRBV4-1 and J usage is TRBJ1-1, with D unclear. This CDR3 is 15 amino acids long. Deletions cut 0 bases from V and 5 bases from J, with 13 bases between. Germline V CDR1 and CDR2: MGHRA, YSYEKL. CDR3 loop: CASSQDWSGETEAFF. CDR3 coding DNA: TGCGCCAGCAGCCAAGATTGGAGCGGGGAGACTGAAGCTTTCTTT.

This rearrangement joins TRBV5-4 to TRBJ2-3; D not resolved. Germline V lookup: CDR1 SGHNT, CDR2 YYREEE (reference sequence). This CDR3 comprises 15 residues. Between the trimmed V and J ends, which lost 1 base and 2 bases, there was a span of 11 bases. DNA of the CDR3: TGTGCCAGCAGCTTGTCAACTTCTCCCACAGATACGCAGTATTTT. Its translation: CASSLSTSPTDTQYF.

The V call is TRBV4-1, the J call TRBJ2-7; D unclear. Germline V gives CDR1 MGHRA, CDR2 YSYEKL. CDR3 length: 12 residues. Trimming removed 8 bases from V and 2 bases from J, with 10 bases in between. The CDR3 DNA reads TGCGCCAGCTCCCACACGACCTACGAGCAGTACTTC. The encoded protein is CASSHTTYEQYF.